This TCR beta chain was captured in a study of T cells in Graves' hyperthyroidism and ophthalmopathy. Study observations and caveats: Ophthalmopathy cases were set apart from stable hyperthyroidism by a 13 V-J model.

Graves' hyperthyroidism qualified as stable when ophthalmopathy did not progress within 18 months. Newly diagnosed hyperthyroidism, duration under 2 months, in patients aged 18 to 65. Amplification of TCR beta CDR3 regions used RNA as the template. The HTBI primer set drove a first-round RT-PCR of the TCR CDR3. TCRdb processed the multiplex PCR reads anew with MiXCR; each CDR3 protein has one entry. The data show 700,000 to 950,000 distinct CDR3 sequences, over 35% seen once. The CDR3 has 13 amino acids. CDR1 is LNHDA, CDR2 SQIVND, per germline (reference sequence). V lost 11 bases and J 0 bases, leaving 14 bases between the germline ends. As concerns this clonotype: Its target is unknown.

The rearrangement joins TRBV19 to TRBJ2-7; TRBD1 is a possible D gene (7 bases). The material sequenced was blood. This receptor was obtained from a woman aged 40 to 55 with Graves' hyperthyroidism. CDR3 loop: CAWGRDSSYEQYF. The CDR3 nucleotides read TGTGCCTGGGGGCGGGACAGCTCCTACGAGCAGTACTTC.